The entry below gives a single TCR beta chain sequence along with its context. Clones were sequenced by immunoSEQ multiplex PCR, and TCRdb holds only the in-frame ones, with some missing. The sample includes around 240,000 clones, approximately 80% of them seen just once. This specimen comes from a study of blood T cell repertoires in COVID-19. Study in general: The United States, Italy and Spain supplied acute and convalescent COVID-19 samples. Nucleic acid was either cDNA or gDNA, and it came from T cells, B-cell-depleted T cells, or PBMCs.

V shed 5 bases and J shed 2 bases, with 13 bases lying between them. The CDR3 loop spans 15 amino acids. Germline V CDR1 and CDR2: SGHTA, FQGNSA. This chain connects TRBV7-2 to TRBJ1-5, with D unclear. The sequenced material came from peripheral blood. The origin of this receptor is a woman aged 50 to 60 with acute or convalescent COVID-19. The CDR3 DNA sequence: TGTGCCAGCAGCCCCACCTTGGGAGGCAATCAGCCCCAGCATTTT. It encodes CASSPTLGGNQPQHF. The variable domain in full, with the rest retrieved from reference TRBV7-2 and TRBJ1-5, is GAGVSQSPSNKVTEKGKDVELRCDPISGHTALYWYRQSLGQGLEFLIYFQGNSAPDKSGLPSDRFSAERTGGSVSTLTIQRTQQEDSAVYLCASSPTLGGNQPQHFGDGTRLSIL.